The rows below give T cell receptor beta chains drawn from one sample of a study of response to subunit inactivated influenza vaccine. TCRdb reprocessed the RT-PCR reads with MiXCR, giving one entry per CDR3 protein. Counted here are about 480,000 distinct CDR3 sequences, 25% occurring once; the ten biggest clones make up approximately 2%. The source was CD4+ T cells sorted from PBMCs, collected more than 4 days after vaccination. Every receptor here comes from a man aged 50-60 years who received an inactivated influenza vaccine. CDR3s include the opening cysteine and the closing phenylalanine or tryptophan. The D gene is left open where the match is weak. Size is stated for part of the rows, as once, few or many counts, or as a class when the clone is expanded.

>few|TRBV5-1|TRBJ2-5|NA
CASSLTTRETQYF
TGCGCCAGCAGCTTGACTACACGCGAGACCCAGTACTTC
>few|TRBV10-1|TRBJ2-3|TRBD2
CASSESPSGGEQYF
TGCGCCAGCAGTGAGTCGCCTAGCGGGGGAGAGCAGTATTTT
>many|TRBV27|TRBJ2-3|TRBD1
CASSRTGEGNTQYF
TGTGCCAGCAGTAGGACAGGGGAGGGCAATACGCAGTATTTT
>NA|TRBV4-2|TRBJ2-1|TRBD2
CAIGSGRGNEQFF
TGTGCCATCGGCAGCGGGAGAGGGAATGAGCAGTTCTTC
>NA|TRBV12-3/TRBV12-4|TRBJ1-5|NA
CASSFFSDQPQHF
TGTGCCAGCAGTTTTTTTTCCGATCAGCCCCAGCATTTT
>NA|TRBV6-1|TRBJ2-1|TRBD2
CASIQLAGGNEQFF
TGTGCCAGCATACAACTAGCGGGAGGTAATGAGCAGTTCTTC
>few|TRBV5-1|TRBJ2-2|NA
CASSLRTDTGELFF
TGCGCCAGCAGCTTACGGACAGACACCGGGGAGCTGTTTTTT
>few|TRBV10-3|TRBJ2-3|TRBD2
CAISPGTINTDTQYF
TGTGCCATCAGTCCCGGGACTATCAACACAGATACGCAGTATTTT
>few|TRBV7-8|TRBJ2-2|NA
CASSLGSGPLAGELFF
TGTGCCAGCAGCTTAGGGTCCGGTCCGTTGGCCGGGGAGCTGTTTTTT
>few|TRBV7-2|TRBJ1-2|NA
CASSLEPRGYGYTF
TGTGCCAGCAGCTTAGAGCCCCGTGGCTATGGCTACACCTTC
>many|TRBV28|TRBJ2-7|NA
CASSSGTVSYEQYF
TGTGCCAGCAGCTCCGGGACGGTCTCCTACGAGCAGTACTTC
>NA|TRBV6-2/TRBV6-3|TRBJ2-2|NA
CASSSQGGDTGELFF
TGTGCCAGCAGTTCCCAGGGTGGGGACACCGGGGAGCTGTTTTTT
>many|TRBV12-3/TRBV12-4|TRBJ1-2|NA
CASSSGGYYGYTF
TGTGCCAGCAGTTCTGGAGGTTACTATGGCTACACCTTC
>NA|TRBV10-3|TRBJ1-2|NA
CAIRSASYGYTF
TGTGCCATCAGGTCTGCATCGTATGGCTACACCTTC
>NA|TRBV18|TRBJ2-5|TRBD2
CASSLQRDYRETQYF
TGTGCCAGCTCACTTCAACGGGACTATCGAGAGACCCAGTACTTC
>NA|TRBV20-1|TRBJ2-1|NA
CSARGSVGGIAYNEQFF
TGCAGTGCTAGAGGCAGTGTCGGGGGTATTGCCTACAATGAGCAGTTCTTC
>once|TRBV20-1|TRBJ2-1|NA
CSASGSNRGNEQFF
TGCAGTGCTAGCGGGAGCAATCGAGGCAATGAGCAGTTCTTC
>NA|TRBV2|TRBJ2-6|NA
CASNRANGANVLTF
TGTGCCAGCAACAGGGCTAACGGGGCCAACGTCCTGACTTTC
>once|TRBV4-2|TRBJ2-1|TRBD1
CASSQTGTGGNEQFF
TGTGCCAGCAGCCAAACCGGGACAGGGGGTAATGAGCAGTTCTTC
>few|TRBV5-1|TRBJ2-1|TRBD1
CASSPQGARYNEQFF
TGCGCCAGCAGCCCACAGGGGGCGCGATACAATGAGCAGTTCTTC
>NA|TRBV4-1|TRBJ1-2|NA
CASSQDPTGAYGYTF
TGCGCCAGCAGCCAAGACCCAACGGGCGCCTATGGCTACACCTTC
>NA|TRBV19|TRBJ2-5|TRBD1
CASSPTHRGLAQETQYF
TGTGCCAGTAGTCCCACACACAGGGGGCTGGCCCAAGAGACCCAGTACTTC
>many|TRBV6-2/TRBV6-3|TRBJ2-1|NA
CASSGWGSEGEQFF
TGTGCCAGCAGCGGGTGGGGGTCGGAGGGTGAGCAGTTCTTC
>NA|TRBV20-1|TRBJ2-3|NA
CSARGGATATDTQYF
TGCAGTGCTAGAGGGGGGGCTACCGCAACAGATACGCAGTATTTT
>NA|TRBV6-1|TRBJ2-3|TRBD1
CASSRTGDYTQYF
TGTGCCAGCAGCAGGACAGGGGATTATACGCAGTATTTT
>few|TRBV7-2|TRBJ2-1|TRBD2
CASSQLAGAPNEQFF
TGTGCCAGCAGCCAACTAGCGGGGGCCCCCAATGAGCAGTTCTTC
>NA|TRBV24-1|TRBJ2-1|TRBD2
CATSDAFTSGRANEQFF
TGTGCCACCAGTGACGCGTTTACTAGCGGGAGGGCCAATGAGCAGTTCTTC
>NA|TRBV9|TRBJ1-5|NA
CASSVGTDQPQHF
TGTGCCAGCAGCGTAGGGACAGATCAGCCCCAGCATTTT
>few|TRBV7-9|TRBJ1-2|NA
CASSLQGRTVGYGYTF
TGTGCCAGCAGCTTACAGGGTAGGACAGTCGGCTATGGCTACACCTTC
>few|TRBV18|TRBJ1-1|NA
CASSAQNRNTEAFF
TGTGCCAGCTCAGCTCAAAATCGGAACACTGAAGCTTTCTTT
>NA|TRBV12-3/TRBV12-4|TRBJ2-3|NA
CASSFGRLALSTDTQYF
TGTGCCAGCAGTTTTGGTAGGCTAGCGCTAAGCACAGATACGCAGTATTTT
>few|TRBV20-1|TRBJ2-7|TRBD1
CSARDRRAYEQYF
TGCAGTGCTAGGGACAGGCGTGCCTACGAGCAGTACTTC
>few|TRBV7-9|TRBJ2-1|NA
CASSLRPNNEQFF
TGTGCCAGCAGCTTACGACCAAACAATGAGCAGTTCTTC
>NA|TRBV7-2|TRBJ2-5|NA
CASSLNGARETQYF
TGTGCCAGCAGCTTAAATGGGGCCCGGGAGACCCAGTACTTC
>NA|TRBV20-1|TRBJ2-2|NA
CSAREMAGELFF
TGCAGTGCTAGAGAAATGGCCGGGGAGCTGTTTTTT
>NA|TRBV20-1|TRBJ2-3|TRBD2
CSAPLAGVVDTQYF
TGCAGTGCTCCACTAGCGGGAGTGGTAGATACGCAGTATTTT
>NA|TRBV20-1|TRBJ2-3|NA
CSANKWWAQYF
TGCAGTGCTAACAAGTGGTGGGCGCAGTATTTT
>few|TRBV3-1|TRBJ2-2|TRBD1
CASSSTGTGMNTGELFF
TGTGCCAGCAGCTCTACCGGGACAGGGATGAACACCGGGGAGCTGTTTTTT
>few|TRBV12-3/TRBV12-4|TRBJ1-1|NA
CASSLAITVEAFF
TGTGCCAGCAGTTTGGCCATCACGGTTGAAGCTTTCTTT
>NA|TRBV6-5|TRBJ2-7|TRBD1
CASSYGTGITYEQYF
TGTGCCAGCAGTTACGGGACAGGGATCACTTACGAGCAGTACTTC
>many|TRBV20-1|TRBJ1-4|NA
CSARVSGGLEKLFF
TGCAGTGCTAGAGTCTCGGGGGGTCTAGAAAAACTGTTTTTT
>few|TRBV27|TRBJ1-1|TRBD1
CASQMGQGNTEAFF
TGTGCCAGCCAAATGGGACAGGGAAACACTGAAGCTTTCTTT
>NA|TRBV5-1|TRBJ1-1|NA
CASSTLGGEAFF
TGCGCCAGCAGTACACTTGGGGGTGAAGCTTTCTTT
>NA|TRBV5-1|TRBJ2-7|TRBD2
CASRTSGGPGSYEQYF
TGCGCCAGCAGGACTAGCGGGGGCCCTGGATCCTACGAGCAGTACTTC
>NA|TRBV4-2|TRBJ2-7|TRBD2
CASSRDSGTSLNEQYF
TGTGCCAGCAGCCGGGATTCCGGGACTAGTCTCAACGAGCAGTACTTC
>NA|TRBV20-1|TRBJ2-1|NA
CSARGSRVSYNEQFF
TGCAGTGCTAGAGGCTCGCGGGTATCCTACAATGAGCAGTTCTTC
>few|TRBV3-1|TRBJ1-2|NA
CASSQAGTTPRTNYGYTF
TGTGCCAGCAGCCAGGCCGGGACTACCCCGCGGACTAACTATGGCTACACCTTC
>NA|TRBV20-1|TRBJ2-3|NA
CSEQQRATDTQYF
TGCAGCGAACAGCAGCGGGCGACAGATACGCAGTATTTT
>NA|TRBV12-3/TRBV12-4|TRBJ2-1|NA
CASSLAPGQGSDNEQFF
TGTGCCAGCAGTTTAGCCCCGGGACAAGGGTCGGACAATGAGCAGTTCTTC
>NA|TRBV30|TRBJ2-4|TRBD1
CAWSEPQGYIQYF
TGTGCCTGGAGTGAACCACAGGGGTACATTCAGTACTTC
>NA|TRBV4-3|TRBJ2-5|TRBD1
CASSQDYRGNQETQYF
TGCGCCAGCAGCCAAGACTACAGGGGGAACCAAGAGACCCAGTACTTC
>NA|TRBV6-5|TRBJ2-3|NA
CASSYNPWTTDTQYF
TGTGCCAGCAGTTACAACCCTTGGACGACAGATACGCAGTATTTT
>few|TRBV7-2|TRBJ2-3|TRBD2
CASQGLAGSHTDTQYF
TGTGCCAGCCAGGGACTAGCGGGATCCCACACAGATACGCAGTATTTT
>few|TRBV5-6|TRBJ2-5|TRBD1
CASSLVTGEETQYF
TGTGCCAGCAGCTTGGTGACAGGGGAAGAGACCCAGTACTTC